Following are 30 T cell receptor beta chains from one sample sequenced in a study of blood T cell repertoires in COVID-19. Assay used: immunoSEQ multiplex PCR; TCRdb lists only in-frame clones, some missing. The data show over 100,000 clones, with over 75% seen just once and 6.6% held by the top ten. What was sequenced was peripheral blood. The receptors originated from a woman between 45 and 65 years old with acute or convalescent COVID-19.

This chain uses TRBV5-8 with TRBJ1-1; perhaps TRBD1 as D (5 bases). With 3 bases removed from V and 3 bases from J, the gap between germline ends came to 12 bases. CDR3 length: 14 amino acids. The germline gives CDR1 SGHTS, CDR2 YDEGEE. The CDR3 sequence: CASSSDLRDTEAFF. The CDR3 region has the DNA TGTGCCAGCAGCTCGGATCTCAGGGACACTGAAGCTTTCTTT.

The genes are TRBV19 and TRBJ1-5, with D possibly matching TRBD1 (6 bases). The germline V gene encodes CDR1 LNHDA and CDR2 SQIVND (reference sequence). V dropped 8 bases and J dropped 7 bases, with 6 bases sitting between them. The CDR3 is 10 residues long. CDR3 amino acids: CASGGQPQHF. The DNA of the CDR3 is TGTGCCAGTGGGGGCCAGCCCCAGCATTTT.

There are a few counts of this clone. The chain couples TRBV7-3 to TRBJ2-1, with 7 nucleotides matching TRBD2. V dropped 8 bases and J dropped 5; count of bases not matched to a gene: 3. This CDR3 has 12 residues. Germline V gene data show CDR1 as SGHTA and CDR2 as FQGTGA. For the CDR3, the DNA is TGTGCCAGCGGGGGGGATCACAATGAGCAGTTCTTC. Amino acid sequence: CASGGDHNEQFF.

This chain joins TRBV27 and TRBJ1-3; 8 nucleotides match TRBD1. This CDR3 region has 15 residues. V was pared by 5 bases and J by 4 bases, with 7 bases of the junction left unmatched. Germline lookup yields CDR1 MNHEY and CDR2 SMNVEV (reference sequence). Here the CDR3 DNA reads TGTGCCAGCAGTCCGGGGACAGGATTGGGAAACACCATATATTTT. Encoded protein: CASSPGTGLGNTIYF.

This clone was found a few times. The CDR3 protein is CASTPSFGVGSYEQYF. In nucleotides, the CDR3 is TGTGCCAGCACCCCGTCGTTCGGGGTCGGGTCCTACGAGCAGTACTTC. The gene calls are TRBV2 and TRBJ2-7, with D perhaps matching TRBD2 (5 bases). Germline V gene sequence: CDR1 SNHLY, CDR2 FYNNEI. This CDR3 is built from 16 residues. The V end lost 7 bases, the J end lost 1 base, and 20 bases lay between the germline ends.

As regards this clone: Within the sample, other DNA sequences also encode this same CDR3. V gene TRBV5-4 combines with J gene TRBJ1-6, with D maybe TRBD1 (5 bases). The V and J ends lost 2 bases and 0 bases respectively, with 18 bases between them. Germline CDR1 SGHNT, CDR2 YYREEE (reference sequence). The length of the CDR3 is 19 residues. In DNA, the CDR3 is TGTGCCAGCAGCTTACGGTGGCAGGGAGGGAGCTCCTATAATTCACCCCTCCACTTT. It yields the protein CASSLRWQGGSSYNSPLHF.

The rearrangement uses TRBV3-1 (or the pseudogene TRBV3-2) and TRBJ1-2; TRBD1 aligns across 10 bases. J gave up 8 bases and V 4 bases, and 10 bases lay outside the gene matches. Germline V gene data show CDR1 as LGHDT and CDR2 as YNNKEL (reference sequence). CDR3 size: 15 residues. CDR3 residues: CASSPSGTGVTGYTF. CDR3 bases: TGTGCCAGCAGCCCTTCCGGGACAGGGGTTACGGGCTACACCTTC.

The sample holds one count of this clone. For the CDR3, the DNA is TGTGCCAGCAGTTTAAGGGGAATTAACTATGGCTACACCTTC. Translation: CASSLRGINYGYTF. The gene calls are TRBV28 and TRBJ1-2; possibly TRBD1 for D (5 bases). Trimming removed 2 bases at V and 1 base at J, with 8 bases between. The CDR3 is made up of 14 amino acids. The V gene's germline CDR1 is MDHEN and CDR2 SYDVKM.

This rearrangement joins TRBV27 to TRBJ2-1; 11 positions agree with TRBD1. The V gene's germline CDR1 is MNHEY and CDR2 SMNVEV (reference sequence). J gave up 12 bases and V 6 bases, and 13 bases lay outside the gene matches. The CDR3 covers 15 residues. The CDR3 coding sequence is TGTGCCAGCAGCACCGGGACAGGGGGACCCCCGGCGCAGTTCTTC. Translated, it gives CASSTGTGGPPAQFF.

The chain employs TRBV6-2 or TRBV6-3 and TRBJ1-1; D is uncertain. The CDR3 covers 16 residues. V gave up 5 bases and J gave up 11 bases, with 27 bases separating them. Germline CDR1 reads MNHEY; CDR2 reads SVGEGT. Written as DNA, the CDR3 is TGTGCCAGCAGTCAAGGGTGGGCGGACCGCCGGAGGAACGCTTTCTTT. Protein: CASSQGWADRRRNAFF.

Relative to its sample, this clone is medium-sized. The chain links TRBV6-1 to TRBJ1-2, with a possible D match to TRBD1 (5 bases). The CDR3 length is 17 residues. V shed 0 bases and J shed 0 bases, with 14 bases lying between them. Germline lookup yields CDR1 MNHNS and CDR2 SASEGT. CDR3 region: CASSEATDLGTNYGYTF. CDR3 nucleotides: TGTGCCAGCAGTGAAGCGACAGACCTAGGAACTAACTATGGCTACACCTTC.

This clone was observed a single time. The chain recombines TRBV12-5 with TRBJ2-3; no firm D call. CDR3 length: 13 residues. Germline CDR1 reads LGHNT; CDR2 reads FRNRAP. The V gene lost 5 bases and the J gene lost 9 bases, with 15 bases spanning the gap. CDR3 nucleotide sequence: TGTGCTAGTGGTCCGCCCCCCCTTGCGACGCAGTATTTT. Encoded protein: CASGPPPLATQYF.

The chain employs TRBV11-2 and TRBJ2-4; TRBD2 matches at 7 bases. CDR1 SGHAT and CDR2 FQNNGV come from the germline V gene. J gave up 1 base and V 5 bases, and 14 bases lay outside the gene matches. The CDR3 is 18 residues long. CDR3 residues: CASSHGRQGRWAKNIQYF. The CDR3, as DNA: TGTGCCAGCAGCCACGGGAGGCAGGGAAGATGGGCCAAAAACATTCAGTACTTC.

V and J are TRBV5-1 and TRBJ2-6, with TRBD2 as a possible D gene (6 bases). CDR1 is SGHRS, CDR2 YFSETQ, per germline. The CDR3 sequence is 17 residues long. Trimming pared 3 bases from V and 1 base from J, leaving 14 bases between. As DNA, the CDR3 is TGCGCCAGCAGCTCGGGAGTCACGACGTCTGGGGCCAACGTCCTGACTTTC. Amino acids: CASSSGVTTSGANVLTF. Looking up the rest from reference TRBV5-1 and TRBJ2-6 gives the full variable domain: KAGVTQTPRYLIKTRGQQVTLSCSPISGHRSVSWYQQTPGQGLQFLFEYFSETQRNKGNFPGRFSGRQFSNSRSEMNVSTLELGDSALYLCASSSGVTTSGANVLTFGAGSRLTVL.

The chain joins TRBV7-7 to TRBJ1-1; the D gene is possibly TRBD1 (5 bases). The germline gives CDR1 SSHAT, CDR2 FNYEAQ (reference sequence). CDR3 length equals 13 residues. The V end was cut by 8 bases, the J end by 0 bases, with 10 bases between. The CDR3 region has the DNA TGTGCCAGCTCAGACAGCTTGAACACTGAAGCTTTCTTT. Encoded protein: CASSDSLNTEAFF.

The chain employs TRBV4-1 and TRBJ2-2, with D perhaps TRBD2 (7 bases). With 1 base removed from V and 4 bases from J, the gap between germline ends came to 13 bases. The CDR3 extends over 16 amino acids. CDR1 and CDR2 (germline): MGHRA, YSYEKL. The CDR3 DNA reads as TGCGCCAGCAGCCAAGGGCGGGGGCTAATCACCGGGGAGCTGTTTTTT. Amino acids: CASSQGRGLITGELFF.

The V and J genes are TRBV19 and TRBJ1-2, with no clear D. Germline V gives CDR1 LNHDA, CDR2 SQIVND (reference sequence). The CDR3 runs to 16 residues. Deletions cut 5 bases from V and 0 bases from J, with 16 bases between. The CDR3 loop is CASSLSVQATNYGYTF. DNA for the CDR3: TGTGCCAGTAGTCTCTCGGTCCAGGCTACTAACTATGGCTACACCTTC. The complete variable domain, with remaining parts taken from reference TRBV19 and TRBJ1-2, reads DGGITQSPKYLFRKEGQNVTLSCEQNLNHDAMYWYRQDPGQGLRLIYYSQIVNDFQKGDIAEGYSVSREKKESFPLTVTSAQKNPTAFYLCASSLSVQATNYGYTFGSGTRLTVV.

The V call is TRBV28, the J call TRBJ1-3; unclear D gene. V gave up 2 bases and J gave up 4 bases, with 12 bases separating them. The CDR3 contains 15 residues. The germline CDR1 and CDR2 sequences are MDHEN and SYDVKM. CDR3 region: CASSLLGAAGNTIYF. The CDR3 DNA reads as TGTGCCAGCAGTTTACTAGGTGCGGCGGGAAACACCATATATTTT.

The chain joins TRBV5-1 to TRBJ1-2; D is undetermined. The CDR3 consists of 12 residues. Between the trimmed V and J ends, which lost 0 bases and 5 bases, there was a span of 5 bases. The germline gives CDR1 SGHRS, CDR2 YFSETQ. CDR3 nucleotides: TGCGCCAGCAGCTTGGATGTATATGGCTACACCTTC. Amino acid sequence: CASSLDVYGYTF.

This clone was seen more than once but under ten times. The gene calls are TRBV5-1 and TRBJ1-5, with D tentatively TRBD1 (5 bases). The CDR3 covers 13 residues. Trimming cost V 0 bases and J 16 bases, with 17 bases left between them. Germline V gene data show CDR1 as SGHRS and CDR2 as YFSETQ. CDR3 DNA: TGCGCCAGCAGCTTGGACCCGCAGGGTAGTAAACATTTT. This translates into CASSLDPQGSKHF.

This rearrangement joins TRBV5-1 to TRBJ2-1; 15 bases map to TRBD2. Germline loops: CDR1 SGHRS, CDR2 YFSETQ. The J segment lost 3 bases and the V segment lost 4 bases, leaving 14 bases of the junction unmatched. The length of the CDR3 is 20 residues. The DNA of the CDR3 is TGCGCCAGCAGCATCGCCGGACTAGCGGGGGGGCTGGGTGGCTACAATGAGCAGTTCTTC. Translated, it gives CASSIAGLAGGLGGYNEQFF.

This clone was recorded only once. The V call is TRBV5-8, the J call TRBJ2-7; the match to TRBD1 covers 9 bases. The CDR3 has 16 residues. Germline V gene lookup returns CDR1 SGHTS and CDR2 YDEGEE. V lost 1 base, J lost 3 bases, and 8 bases stayed unmatched. The chain's CDR3 is CASSLPSGTGNYEQYF. The CDR3 nucleotides are TGTGCCAGCAGCTTGCCTTCCGGGACAGGGAACTACGAGCAGTACTTC.

The chain links TRBV12-3 or TRBV12-4 to TRBJ1-2, with D tentatively TRBD1 (5 bases). Between the trimmed V and J ends, which lost 5 bases and 1 base, there was a span of 5 bases. CDR3 length: 12 amino acids. DNA of the CDR3: TGTGCCAGCAGTCAGGGTAACTATGGCTACACCTTC. Translation: CASSQGNYGYTF.

This clone has a single count. The chain links TRBV5-4 to TRBJ1-6, with TRBD1 identical over 7 bases. This CDR3 spans 14 amino acids. CDR1 and CDR2 (germline): SGHNT, YYREEE (reference sequence). With V trimmed by 4 bases and J by 8 bases, 6 bases remained unmatched. The DNA for the CDR3 is TGTGCCAGCAGCCTGGCAGGGGGAGATTCACCCCTCCACTTT. Translation: CASSLAGGDSPLHF.

The rearrangement joins TRBV11-2 to TRBJ1-1; possible D gene TRBD1, 6 bases. Trimming took 6 bases from V and 1 from J, leaving 18 bases between them. The CDR3 sequence is 16 residues long. Looked up from germline, CDR1 is SGHAT and CDR2 is FQNNGV. CDR3 sequence reads: CASSRGVGHPNTEAFF. CDR3 nucleotide sequence: TGTGCCAGCAGTAGAGGGGTGGGACACCCGAACACTGAAGCTTTCTTT.

The J gene is TRBJ1-1, the V gene TRBV9; TRBD1 might be the D (6 bases). CDR3 length: 14 amino acids. Germline assignment: CDR1 SGDLS and CDR2 YYNGEE. V lost 5 bases and J 0 bases, leaving 11 bases between the germline ends. DNA for the CDR3: TGTGCCAGCAGTATACAGGGCGTGAACACTGAAGCTTTCTTT. Translated: CASSIQGVNTEAFF. Variable domain in full (rest from reference TRBV9 and TRBJ1-1): DSGVTQTPKHLITATGQRVTLRCSPRSGDLSVYWYQQSLDQGLQFLIQYYNGEERAKGNILERFSAQQFPDLHSELNLSSLELGDSALYFCASSIQGVNTEAFFGQGTRLTVV.

The V call is TRBV7-9, the J call TRBJ1-6, with D perhaps matching TRBD1 (6 bases). Germline CDR1 reads SEHNR; CDR2 reads FQNEAQ (reference sequence). V was trimmed by 5 bases and J by 8 bases, leaving 7 bases between them. This CDR3 is 12 amino acids long. CDR3 sequence (DNA): TGTGCCAGCAGCGCAGGGGATTCACCCCTCCACTTT. This translates into CASSAGDSPLHF.

This chain uses TRBV28 with TRBJ1-5, with 7 bases aligning to TRBD1. The CDR3 covers 15 residues. Trimming took 7 bases from V and 3 from J; bases not matched to a gene: 9. The germline gives CDR1 MDHEN, CDR2 SYDVKM. As DNA, the CDR3 is TGTGCCAGCAAGGTCGAACAGGGGATCAATCAGCCCCAGCATTTT. This translates into CASKVEQGINQPQHF.

This chain joins TRBV11-2 and TRBJ2-7; D is perhaps TRBD1 (6 bases). Per germline, CDR1 SGHAT and CDR2 FQNNGV. V lost 5 bases and J lost 1, with 15 bases in between. The CDR3 covers 15 residues. Here the CDR3 reads CASSPTGFTSYEQYF. For the CDR3, the DNA is TGTGCCAGCAGCCCCACAGGGTTTACTTCCTACGAGCAGTACTTC.

The sample holds one count of this clone. This chain joins TRBV5-6 and TRBJ1-1; the D gene is possibly TRBD1 (5 bases). Germline values: CDR1 SGHDT, CDR2 YYEEEE. The V end lost 2 bases, the J end lost 1 base, and 9 bases lay between the germline ends. This CDR3 is built from 14 residues. CDR3 loop: CASSFLGGNTEAFF. For the CDR3, the DNA is TGTGCCAGCAGCTTCTTGGGGGGGAACACTGAAGCTTTCTTT.